The rows below give T cell receptor beta chains drawn from one sample of a study of blood T cell repertoires in COVID-19. The table came from immunoSEQ multiplex PCR; TCRdb's copy has only in-frame clones and leaves some out. The sample consists of 200,000 to 300,000 clones, 80% to 90% of them appearing once. What was sequenced was peripheral blood. All receptors come from a woman aged 40 to 50 who had recovered from COVID-19. Each CDR3 is given with its conserved first and last residue. A D gene is named only where the DNA matches it firmly. Only part of the rows carry a size: once, few, many, or a class if the clone is expanded.

J gene: TRBJ2-1
D gene: TRBD2
clone size: -
V gene: TRBV5-4
CDR3 protein: CASSLGSGGEYNEQFF
CDR3 DNA: TGTGCCAGCAGCTTGGGAAGCGGGGGGGAATACAATGAGCAGTTCTTC

J gene: TRBJ2-7
D gene: -
clone size: -
V gene: TRBV13
CDR3 protein: CASSPMGLGGGFSVQYF
CDR3 DNA: TGTGCCAGCAGCCCCATGGGCCTGGGAGGTGGATTCTCTGTGCAGTACTTC

J gene: TRBJ2-7
D gene: -
clone size: -
V gene: TRBV7-8
CDR3 protein: CASSLNQGSPYEQYF
CDR3 DNA: TGTGCCAGCAGCTTAAATCAGGGGTCCCCCTACGAGCAGTACTTC

J gene: TRBJ2-3
D gene: TRBD2
clone size: -
V gene: TRBV7-9
CDR3 protein: CASSPKGLADPTDTQYF
CDR3 DNA: TGTGCCAGCAGCCCCAAAGGACTAGCGGATCCCACAGATACGCAGTATTTT

J gene: TRBJ2-3
D gene: -
clone size: few
V gene: TRBV27
CDR3 protein: CASSTRESLDTQYF
CDR3 DNA: TGTGCCAGCAGCACGCGTGAGAGTTTAGATACGCAGTATTTT

J gene: TRBJ1-2
D gene: -
clone size: -
V gene: TRBV5-8
CDR3 protein: CASSLTGYGYTF
CDR3 DNA: TGTGCCAGCAGCTTGACCGGCTATGGCTACACCTTC

J gene: TRBJ1-5
D gene: TRBD1
clone size: -
V gene: TRBV12-5
CDR3 protein: CASGSDRVGNQPQHF
CDR3 DNA: TGTGCTAGTGGTTCCGACAGGGTTGGCAATCAGCCCCAGCATTTT

J gene: TRBJ1-2
D gene: -
clone size: -
V gene: TRBV4-1
CDR3 protein: CASSQDLTGRWVFGYTF
CDR3 DNA: TGCGCCAGCAGCCAAGATCTGACAGGACGGTGGGTTTTTGGCTACACCTTC

J gene: TRBJ2-3
D gene: -
clone size: -
V gene: TRBV13
CDR3 protein: CASSSGLEGDTQYF
CDR3 DNA: TGTGCCAGCAGCTCCGGTCTCGAGGGAGATACGCAGTATTTT

J gene: TRBJ1-2
D gene: -
clone size: -
V gene: TRBV29-1
CDR3 protein: CSVAHDYGYTF
CDR3 DNA: TGCAGCGTAGCGCACGACTATGGCTACACCTTC

J gene: TRBJ1-2
D gene: TRBD1
clone size: -
V gene: TRBV5-6
CDR3 protein: CASSEGAYGYTF
CDR3 DNA: TGTGCCAGCAGCGAGGGGGCGTATGGCTACACCTTC

J gene: TRBJ2-4
D gene: TRBD1
clone size: -
V gene: TRBV5-1
CDR3 protein: CASSPRQGVRIQYF
CDR3 DNA: TGCGCCAGCAGCCCCAGACAGGGGGTGCGGATTCAGTACTTC

J gene: TRBJ2-5
D gene: -
clone size: -
V gene: TRBV5-1
CDR3 protein: CASSLGVAGPQETQYF
CDR3 DNA: TGCGCCAGCAGCTTGGGGGTGGCGGGGCCACAAGAGACCCAGTACTTC

J gene: TRBJ1-1
D gene: TRBD1
clone size: few
V gene: TRBV2
CDR3 protein: CATQQGGTEAFF
CDR3 DNA: TGTGCCACCCAGCAGGGGGGTACTGAAGCTTTCTTT

J gene: TRBJ2-5
D gene: -
clone size: -
V gene: TRBV9
CDR3 protein: CASSVGSTGETQYF
CDR3 DNA: TGTGCCAGCAGCGTAGGGAGTACGGGGGAGACCCAGTACTTC

J gene: TRBJ2-7
D gene: TRBD1
clone size: -
V gene: TRBV13
CDR3 protein: CASSIRVTGAYEQYF
CDR3 DNA: TGTGCCAGCAGCATACGGGTGACAGGGGCCTACGAGCAGTACTTC

J gene: TRBJ1-4
D gene: -
clone size: -
V gene: TRBV21-1
CDR3 protein: CASSKRPDLNEKLFF
CDR3 DNA: TGTGCCAGCAGCAAACGTCCAGATCTTAATGAAAAACTGTTTTTT

J gene: TRBJ2-1
D gene: TRBD2
clone size: -
V gene: TRBV6-2/TRBV6-3
CDR3 protein: CASSYSRLAGKQFF
CDR3 DNA: TGTGCCAGCAGTTACTCGAGACTAGCGGGGAAGCAGTTCTTC

J gene: TRBJ2-7
D gene: -
clone size: -
V gene: TRBV13
CDR3 protein: CASSLAGTYEQYF
CDR3 DNA: TGTGCCAGCAGCTTAGCGGGGACCTACGAGCAGTACTTC

J gene: TRBJ1-6
D gene: -
clone size: once
V gene: TRBV6-1
CDR3 protein: CASSEGGTSNSPLHF
CDR3 DNA: TGTGCCAGCAGTGAGGGGGGGACGTCTAATTCACCCCTCCACTTT

J gene: TRBJ2-3
D gene: TRBD2
clone size: -
V gene: TRBV5-1
CDR3 protein: CASSVLTSGGAGDTQYF
CDR3 DNA: TGCGCCAGCAGCGTCCTGACTAGCGGGGGCGCCGGAGATACGCAGTATTTT

J gene: TRBJ2-7
D gene: TRBD2
clone size: -
V gene: TRBV2
CDR3 protein: CASSVAGRLYEQYF
CDR3 DNA: TGTGCCAGCAGTGTAGCGGGGCGCCTATACGAGCAGTACTTC

J gene: TRBJ2-7
D gene: TRBD1
clone size: -
V gene: TRBV5-1
CDR3 protein: CASSARQGKGYEQYF
CDR3 DNA: TGCGCCAGCAGCGCAAGACAGGGCAAGGGTTACGAGCAGTACTTC

J gene: TRBJ1-2
D gene: -
clone size: -
V gene: TRBV4-3
CDR3 protein: CASSQSGNYGYTF
CDR3 DNA: TGCGCCAGCAGCCAGTCAGGGAACTATGGCTACACCTTC

J gene: TRBJ2-7
D gene: TRBD1
clone size: few
V gene: TRBV5-6
CDR3 protein: CASRYDRAPYEQYF
CDR3 DNA: TGTGCCAGCAGGTACGACAGGGCCCCCTACGAGCAGTACTTC

J gene: TRBJ1-3
D gene: -
clone size: once
V gene: TRBV28
CDR3 protein: CASSVNSGNTIYF
CDR3 DNA: TGTGCCAGCAGTGTAAACTCTGGAAACACCATATATTTT

J gene: TRBJ2-5
D gene: TRBD2
clone size: -
V gene: TRBV2
CDR3 protein: CASRSPRGTSGGETQYF
CDR3 DNA: TGTGCCAGCAGGTCCCCTCGGGGGACTAGCGGGGGGGAGACCCAGTACTTC

J gene: TRBJ2-7
D gene: -
clone size: few
V gene: TRBV6-1
CDR3 protein: CASSEGPSPYEQYF
CDR3 DNA: TGTGCCAGCAGTGAGGGCCCTTCGCCCTACGAGCAGTACTTC

J gene: TRBJ2-5
D gene: TRBD2
clone size: -
V gene: TRBV5-1
CDR3 protein: CASSLGGLAGGETQYF
CDR3 DNA: TGCGCCAGCAGCTTGGGGGGACTAGCGGGAGGAGAGACCCAGTACTTC

J gene: TRBJ1-1
D gene: TRBD1
clone size: -
V gene: TRBV5-1
CDR3 protein: CASSISWTGGSFSEAFF
CDR3 DNA: TGCGCCAGCAGCATCTCCTGGACAGGGGGCTCGTTTTCTGAAGCTTTCTTT

J gene: TRBJ2-1
D gene: TRBD2
clone size: -
V gene: TRBV2
CDR3 protein: CASSDRLVGGEQFF
CDR3 DNA: TGTGCCAGCAGTGATCGGCTAGTGGGGGGGGAGCAGTTCTTC

J gene: TRBJ1-2
D gene: -
clone size: -
V gene: TRBV30
CDR3 protein: CASQATYGYTF
CDR3 DNA: TGTGCCTCCCAGGCTACTTATGGCTACACCTTC

J gene: TRBJ1-1
D gene: -
clone size: once
V gene: TRBV5-1
CDR3 protein: CASTRGGSGPPWNTEAFF
CDR3 DNA: TGCGCCAGCACCCGGGGTGGCAGCGGACCACCCTGGAACACTGAAGCTTTCTTT

J gene: TRBJ2-7
D gene: -
clone size: -
V gene: TRBV11-2
CDR3 protein: CASSLIRAGAIYEQYF
CDR3 DNA: TGTGCCAGCAGCTTAATAAGGGCAGGGGCGATCTACGAGCAGTACTTC

J gene: TRBJ1-6
D gene: -
clone size: -
V gene: TRBV7-3
CDR3 protein: CASSLSGPGSPLHF
CDR3 DNA: TGTGCCAGCAGTCTATCAGGGCCAGGGTCACCCCTCCACTTT

J gene: TRBJ1-1
D gene: -
clone size: -
V gene: TRBV5-6
CDR3 protein: CASSWAYLENTEAFF
CDR3 DNA: TGTGCCAGCAGCTGGGCCTATTTGGAGAACACTGAAGCTTTCTTT

J gene: TRBJ1-5
D gene: -
clone size: -
V gene: TRBV3-1/TRBV3-2
CDR3 protein: CASSQAGPQGRNQPQHF
CDR3 DNA: TGTGCCAGCAGCCAAGCTGGACCCCAGGGGCGCAATCAGCCCCAGCATTTT

J gene: TRBJ2-3
D gene: -
clone size: once
V gene: TRBV9
CDR3 protein: CASSADLGVTDTQYF
CDR3 DNA: TGTGCCAGCAGCGCAGATTTAGGGGTGACAGATACGCAGTATTTT

J gene: TRBJ1-2
D gene: -
clone size: -
V gene: TRBV12-5
CDR3 protein: CASGLPPLDGYTF
CDR3 DNA: TGTGCTAGTGGTTTGCCCCCCCTAGATGGCTACACCTTC

J gene: TRBJ2-7
D gene: TRBD1
clone size: -
V gene: TRBV6-1
CDR3 protein: CASIARDRAYEQYF
CDR3 DNA: TGTGCCAGCATAGCCCGGGACAGGGCTTACGAGCAGTACTTC

J gene: TRBJ1-4
D gene: -
clone size: many
V gene: TRBV2
CDR3 protein: CASRNEAGKEEKLFF
CDR3 DNA: TGTGCCAGCAGGAACGAGGCAGGGAAGGAGGAAAAACTGTTTTTT

J gene: TRBJ1-6
D gene: TRBD1
clone size: -
V gene: TRBV5-1
CDR3 protein: CASSLRDSNSPLHF
CDR3 DNA: TGCGCCAGCAGCTTGAGGGACAGCAATTCACCCCTCCACTTT

J gene: TRBJ2-7
D gene: TRBD1
clone size: -
V gene: TRBV7-8
CDR3 protein: CASSSGGQGDRQYF
CDR3 DNA: TGTGCCAGCAGCTCGGGGGGACAGGGGGATAGGCAGTACTTC

J gene: TRBJ2-7
D gene: -
clone size: -
V gene: TRBV10-1
CDR3 protein: CASSSGRGAYEQYF
CDR3 DNA: TGCGCCAGCAGTTCGGGCAGGGGCGCCTACGAGCAGTACTTC

J gene: TRBJ1-3
D gene: -
clone size: -
V gene: TRBV5-1
CDR3 protein: CASSLQPTGSHTTIYF
CDR3 DNA: TGCGCCAGCAGCTTGCAACCAACAGGGTCCCACACCACCATATATTTT

J gene: TRBJ2-7
D gene: -
clone size: -
V gene: TRBV2
CDR3 protein: CASARDYEQYF
CDR3 DNA: TGTGCCAGCGCACGGGACTACGAGCAGTACTTC